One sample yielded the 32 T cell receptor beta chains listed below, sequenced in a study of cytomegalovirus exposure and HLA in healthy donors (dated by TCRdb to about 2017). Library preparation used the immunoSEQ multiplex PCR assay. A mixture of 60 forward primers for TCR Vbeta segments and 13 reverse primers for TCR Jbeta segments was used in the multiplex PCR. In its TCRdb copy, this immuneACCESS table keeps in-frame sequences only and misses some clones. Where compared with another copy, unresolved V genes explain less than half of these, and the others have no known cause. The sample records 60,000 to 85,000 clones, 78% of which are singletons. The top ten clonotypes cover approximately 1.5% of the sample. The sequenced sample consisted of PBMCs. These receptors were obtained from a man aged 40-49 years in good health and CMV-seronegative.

CDR3 protein: CSVDSGQGADTQYF. CDR3 in DNA: TGCAGCGTTGATAGTGGACAGGGCGCAGATACGCAGTATTTT. The V and J genes are TRBV29-1 and TRBJ2-3; 8 bases align to TRBD1. Per germline, CDR1 SQVTM and CDR2 ANQGSEA. CDR3 length: 14 amino acids. V shed 3 bases and J 4 bases; nucleotides not matched to a gene: 6.

CDR3 amino acids: CASSLWTSYNEQFF. CDR3 DNA: TGTGCCAGCAGTCTGTGGACAAGCTACAATGAGCAGTTCTTC. The chain has TRBV28 and TRBJ2-1, with D possibly being TRBD1 (5 bases). The CDR3 is 14 residues long. Germline CDR1 MDHEN, CDR2 SYDVKM. Trimming left V 5 bases short and J 3 bases short, with 11 bases between.

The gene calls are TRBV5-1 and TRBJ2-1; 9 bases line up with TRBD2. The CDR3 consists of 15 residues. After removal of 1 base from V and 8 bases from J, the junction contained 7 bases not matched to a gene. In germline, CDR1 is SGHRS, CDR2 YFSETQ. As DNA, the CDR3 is TGCGCCAGCAGCTTGAGGCGGGAGGGCTCCGATGAGCAGTTCTTC. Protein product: CASSLRREGSDEQFF.

CDR3 nucleotides: TGTGCCGGAGGACTAGCGGGAGTCGGCACCGGGGAGCTGTTTTTT. Protein sequence: CAGGLAGVGTGELFF. The V gene is TRBV6-1, the J gene TRBJ2-2; TRBD2 matches 13 bases. V lost 11 bases and J lost 4; bases outside the gene matches: 7. The CDR3 runs to 15 residues. Germline assignment: CDR1 MNHNS and CDR2 SASEGT.

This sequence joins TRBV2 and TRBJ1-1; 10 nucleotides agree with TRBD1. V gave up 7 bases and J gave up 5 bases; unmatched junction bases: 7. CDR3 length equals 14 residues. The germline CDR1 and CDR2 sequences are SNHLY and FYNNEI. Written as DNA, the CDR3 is TGTGCCAGCACTCGGACAGGGGGGATAACTGAAGCTTTCTTT. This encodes CASTRTGGITEAFF.

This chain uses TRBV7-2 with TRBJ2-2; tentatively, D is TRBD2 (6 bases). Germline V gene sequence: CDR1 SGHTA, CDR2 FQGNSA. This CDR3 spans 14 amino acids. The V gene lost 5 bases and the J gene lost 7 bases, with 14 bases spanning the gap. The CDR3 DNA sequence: TGTGCCAGCAGCCCTGGGAGGTTCGGCGGGGAGCTGTTTTTT. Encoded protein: CASSPGRFGGELFF.

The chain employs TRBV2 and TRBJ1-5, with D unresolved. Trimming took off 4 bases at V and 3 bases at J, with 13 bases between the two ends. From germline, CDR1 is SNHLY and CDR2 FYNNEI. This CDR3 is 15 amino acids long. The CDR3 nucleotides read TGTGCCAGCAGTGTTGGGCAGGCAAACAATCAGCCCCAGCATTTT. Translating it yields CASSVGQANNQPQHF.

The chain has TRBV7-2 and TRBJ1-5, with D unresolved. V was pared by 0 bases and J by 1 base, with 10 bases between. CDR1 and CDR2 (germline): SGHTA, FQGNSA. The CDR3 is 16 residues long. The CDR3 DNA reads TGTGCCAGCAGCTTAGCAGCTTCCCGGAGCAATCAGCCCCAGCATTTT. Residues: CASSLAASRSNQPQHF.

As DNA, the CDR3 is TGCGCCAGCAGCCTCATTCCGGGGGATGGCAATCAGCCCCAGCATTTT. Protein product: CASSLIPGDGNQPQHF. The chain recombines TRBV5-1 with TRBJ1-5; TRBD1 might be the D (5 bases). The CDR3 consists of 16 residues. The ends were cut back, 4 bases at V and 2 bases at J, with 16 bases in the middle. Germline V gives CDR1 SGHRS, CDR2 YFSETQ.

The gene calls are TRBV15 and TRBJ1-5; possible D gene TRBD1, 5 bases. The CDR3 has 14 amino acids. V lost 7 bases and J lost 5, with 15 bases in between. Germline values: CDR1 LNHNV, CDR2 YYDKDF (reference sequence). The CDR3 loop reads CATTLGVGDQPQHF. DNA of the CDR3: TGTGCCACCACCTTAGGGGTTGGGGATCAGCCCCAGCATTTT.

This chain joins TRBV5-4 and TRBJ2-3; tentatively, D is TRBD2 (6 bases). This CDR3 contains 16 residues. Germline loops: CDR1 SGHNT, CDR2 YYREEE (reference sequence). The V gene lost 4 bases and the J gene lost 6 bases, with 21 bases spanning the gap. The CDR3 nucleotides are TGTGCCAGCAGCGTGGACCCCGTAGGGGCGGGGGATACGCAGTATTTT. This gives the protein CASSVDPVGAGDTQYF.

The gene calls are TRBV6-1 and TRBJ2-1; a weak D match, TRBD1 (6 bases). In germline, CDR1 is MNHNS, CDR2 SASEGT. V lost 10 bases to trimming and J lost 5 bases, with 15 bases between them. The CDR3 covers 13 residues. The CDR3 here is CATQRDINNEQFF. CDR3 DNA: TGTGCCACGCAGAGGGACATAAACAATGAGCAGTTCTTC.

Written as DNA, the CDR3 is TGTGCCAGCAGCCAAGGTATGGCTAGCGGGACCTTTGAGCAGTTCTTC. It translates to CASSQGMASGTFEQFF. V usage is TRBV14 and J usage is TRBJ2-1; 9 bases agree with TRBD2. The CDR3 totals 16 residues. The V and J ends lost 1 base and 9 bases, in that order; junction bases with no gene match: 10. CDR1 SGHDN and CDR2 FVKESK come from the germline V gene.

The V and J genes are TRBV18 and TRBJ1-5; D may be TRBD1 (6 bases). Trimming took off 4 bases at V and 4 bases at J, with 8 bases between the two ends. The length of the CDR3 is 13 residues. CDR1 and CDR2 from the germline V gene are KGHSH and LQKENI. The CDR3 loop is CASSRTVNQPQHF. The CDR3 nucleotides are TGTGCCAGCTCACGGACAGTAAATCAGCCCCAGCATTTT.

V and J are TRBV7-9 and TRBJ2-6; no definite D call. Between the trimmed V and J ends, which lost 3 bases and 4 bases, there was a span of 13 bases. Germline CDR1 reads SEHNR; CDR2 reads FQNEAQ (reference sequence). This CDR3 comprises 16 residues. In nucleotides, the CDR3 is TGTGCCAGCAGCTTTTTATCCCCGTCCGGGGCCAACGTCCTGACTTTC. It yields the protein CASSFLSPSGANVLTF.

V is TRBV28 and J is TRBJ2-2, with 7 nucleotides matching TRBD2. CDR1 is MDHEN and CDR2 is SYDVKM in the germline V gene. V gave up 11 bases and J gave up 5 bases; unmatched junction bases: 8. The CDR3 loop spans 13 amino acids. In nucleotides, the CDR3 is TGTGCCTCCTGGGGAGGGTTAACCGGGGAGCTGTTTTTT. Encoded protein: CASWGGLTGELFF.

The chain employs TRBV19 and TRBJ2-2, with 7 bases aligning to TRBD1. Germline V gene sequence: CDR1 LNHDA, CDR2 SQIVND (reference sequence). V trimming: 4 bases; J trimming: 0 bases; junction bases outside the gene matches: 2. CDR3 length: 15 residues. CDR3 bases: TGTGCCAGTAGTAAAGGGACAGCGAACACCGGGGAGCTGTTTTTT. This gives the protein CASSKGTANTGELFF.

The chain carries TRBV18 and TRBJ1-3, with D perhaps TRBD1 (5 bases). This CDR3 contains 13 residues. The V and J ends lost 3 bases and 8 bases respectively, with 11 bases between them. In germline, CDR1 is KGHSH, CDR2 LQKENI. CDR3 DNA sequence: TGTGCCAGCTCACCCGTGGGGGGAGACACCATATATTTT. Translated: CASSPVGGDTIYF. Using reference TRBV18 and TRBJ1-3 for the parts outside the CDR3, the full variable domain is NAGVMQNPRHLVRRRGQEARLRCSPMKGHSHVYWYRQLPEEGLKFMVYLQKENIIDESGMPKERFSAEFPKEGPSILRIQQVVRGDSAAYFCASSPVGGDTIYFGEGSWLTVV.

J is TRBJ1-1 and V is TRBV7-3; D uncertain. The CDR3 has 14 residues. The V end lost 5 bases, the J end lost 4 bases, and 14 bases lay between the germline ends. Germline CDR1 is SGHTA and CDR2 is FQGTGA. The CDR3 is CASSPGSPGTEAFF. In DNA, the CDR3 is TGTGCCAGCAGCCCGGGGTCTCCGGGCACTGAAGCTTTCTTT.

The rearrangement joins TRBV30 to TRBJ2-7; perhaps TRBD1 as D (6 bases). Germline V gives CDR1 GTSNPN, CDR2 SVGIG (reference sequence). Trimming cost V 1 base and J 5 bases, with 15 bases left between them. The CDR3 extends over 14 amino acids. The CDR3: CAWSEGQGIHEQYF. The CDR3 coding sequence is TGTGCCTGGAGTGAGGGGCAGGGGATCCACGAGCAGTACTTC.

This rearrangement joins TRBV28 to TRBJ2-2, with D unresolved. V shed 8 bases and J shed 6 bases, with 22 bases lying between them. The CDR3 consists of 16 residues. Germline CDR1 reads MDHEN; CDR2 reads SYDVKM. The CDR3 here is CASRGWLLGGSGELFF. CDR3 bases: TGTGCCAGCCGTGGATGGCTCCTAGGTGGCTCCGGGGAGCTGTTTTTT.

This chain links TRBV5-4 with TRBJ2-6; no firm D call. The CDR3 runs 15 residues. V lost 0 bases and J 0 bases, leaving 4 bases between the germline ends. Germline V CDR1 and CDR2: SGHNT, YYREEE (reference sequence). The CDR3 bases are TGTGCCAGCAGCTTGGGACACTCTGGGGCCAACGTCCTGACTTTC. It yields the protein CASSLGHSGANVLTF.

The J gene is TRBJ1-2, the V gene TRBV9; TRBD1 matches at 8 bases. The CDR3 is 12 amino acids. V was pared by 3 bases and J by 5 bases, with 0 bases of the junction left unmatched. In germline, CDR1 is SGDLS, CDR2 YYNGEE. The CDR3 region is CASSGTGYGYTF. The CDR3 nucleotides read TGTGCCAGCAGCGGGACAGGGTATGGCTACACCTTC.

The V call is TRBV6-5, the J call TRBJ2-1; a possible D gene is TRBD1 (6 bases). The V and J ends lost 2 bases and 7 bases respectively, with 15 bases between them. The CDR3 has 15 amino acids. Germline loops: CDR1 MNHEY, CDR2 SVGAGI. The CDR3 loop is CASSYNSGQGNEQFF. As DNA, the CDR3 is TGTGCCAGCAGTTACAACTCGGGGCAGGGGAATGAGCAGTTCTTC.

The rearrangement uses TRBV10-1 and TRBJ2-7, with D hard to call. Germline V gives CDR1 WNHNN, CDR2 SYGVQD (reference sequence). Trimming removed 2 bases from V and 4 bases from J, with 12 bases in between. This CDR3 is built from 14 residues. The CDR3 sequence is CASSEGGSQYEQYF. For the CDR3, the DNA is TGCGCCAGCAGTGAGGGCGGCAGCCAGTACGAGCAGTACTTC.

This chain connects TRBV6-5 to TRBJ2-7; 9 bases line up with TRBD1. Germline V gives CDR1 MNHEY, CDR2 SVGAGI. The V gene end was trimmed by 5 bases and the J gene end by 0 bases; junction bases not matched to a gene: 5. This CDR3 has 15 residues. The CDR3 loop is CASSRTGVPSYEQYF. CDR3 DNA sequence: TGTGCCAGCAGTCGGACAGGGGTCCCCTCCTACGAGCAGTACTTC.

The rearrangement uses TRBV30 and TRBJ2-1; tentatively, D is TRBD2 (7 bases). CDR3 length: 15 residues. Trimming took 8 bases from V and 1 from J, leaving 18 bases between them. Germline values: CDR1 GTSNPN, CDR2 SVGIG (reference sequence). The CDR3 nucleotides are TGTGCCGGGGGGGAACAGGGATTTTCCTACAATGAGCAGTTCTTC. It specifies CAGGEQGFSYNEQFF.

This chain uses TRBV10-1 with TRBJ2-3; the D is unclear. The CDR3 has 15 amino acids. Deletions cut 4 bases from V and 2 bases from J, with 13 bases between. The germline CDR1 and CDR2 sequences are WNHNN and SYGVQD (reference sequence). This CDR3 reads CASSVLPQNTDTQYF. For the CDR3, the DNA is TGCGCCAGCAGTGTCCTGCCCCAGAACACAGATACGCAGTATTTT.

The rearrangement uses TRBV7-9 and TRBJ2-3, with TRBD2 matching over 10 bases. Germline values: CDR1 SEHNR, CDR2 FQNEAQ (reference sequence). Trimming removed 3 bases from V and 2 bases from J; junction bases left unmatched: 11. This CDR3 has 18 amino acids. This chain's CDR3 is CASSLGLAGARNTDTQYF. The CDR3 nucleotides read TGTGCCAGCAGCTTGGGGCTAGCGGGAGCCCGGAACACAGATACGCAGTATTTT.

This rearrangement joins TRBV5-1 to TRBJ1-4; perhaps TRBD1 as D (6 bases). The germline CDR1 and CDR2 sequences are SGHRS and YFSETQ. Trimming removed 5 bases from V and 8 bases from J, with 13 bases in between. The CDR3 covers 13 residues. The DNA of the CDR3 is TGCGCCAGCAGACAGGGAAGCAACGAAAAACTGTTTTTT. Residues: CASRQGSNEKLFF.

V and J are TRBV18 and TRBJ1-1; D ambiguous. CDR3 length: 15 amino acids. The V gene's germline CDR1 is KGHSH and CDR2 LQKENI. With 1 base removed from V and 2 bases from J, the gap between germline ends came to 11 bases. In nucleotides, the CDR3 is TGTGCCAGCTCACCACAGGAAGGAGGAAACACTGAAGCTTTCTTT. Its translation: CASSPQEGGNTEAFF. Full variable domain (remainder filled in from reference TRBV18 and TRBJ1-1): NAGVMQNPRHLVRRRGQEARLRCSPMKGHSHVYWYRQLPEEGLKFMVYLQKENIIDESGMPKERFSAEFPKEGPSILRIQQVVRGDSAAYFCASSPQEGGNTEAFFGQGTRLTVV.

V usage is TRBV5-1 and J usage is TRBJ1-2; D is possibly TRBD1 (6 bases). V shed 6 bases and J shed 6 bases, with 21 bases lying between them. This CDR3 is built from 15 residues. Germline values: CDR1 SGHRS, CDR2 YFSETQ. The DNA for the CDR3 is TGCGCCAGCACCGCCGGGGTTGGGGGCCGGGATGGCTACACCTTC. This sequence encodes CASTAGVGGRDGYTF.